What follows are 22 T cell receptor beta chains derived from one specimen sequenced in a study of shared clonotypes between healthy human individuals. Produced via immunoSEQ multiplex PCR; TCRdb's table is partial and in-frame only. The repertoire has about 490,000 clones, 70% to 85% of them found once; the top ten carry around 12%. Material for sequencing was PBMCs. The receptor source for this set is a middle-aged woman in good health. Some clones in this sample may be carry-over from other donors' samples.

The V call is TRBV19, the J call TRBJ2-3; perhaps TRBD2 as D (5 bases). The CDR3 runs 14 residues. Per the germline V gene, CDR1 is LNHDA and CDR2 is SQIVND (reference sequence). Trimming cost V 3 bases and J 4 bases, with 11 bases left between them. In DNA form, the CDR3 reads TGTGCCAGTAGTATTCGGCGGGCGGCAGATACGCAGTATTTT. Its protein product is CASSIRRAADTQYF.

J is TRBJ2-5 and V is TRBV7-9; no definite D call. The V gene's germline CDR1 is SEHNR and CDR2 FQNEAQ (reference sequence). Trimming took off 5 bases at V and 2 bases at J, with 15 bases between the two ends. This CDR3 has 15 amino acids. For the CDR3, the DNA is TGTGCCAGCAGCCCCAAGTGGGCGTTTCAAGAGACCCAGTACTTC. Its protein product is CASSPKWAFQETQYF.

The genes are TRBV7-9 and TRBJ2-5; no reliable D call. From germline, CDR1 is SEHNR and CDR2 FQNEAQ (reference sequence). V was trimmed by 5 bases and J by 5 bases, leaving 15 bases between them. There are 14 residues in the CDR3. This CDR3 is CASSPYPIRETQYF. The CDR3 nucleotides read TGTGCCAGCAGCCCCTACCCTATCCGGGAGACCCAGTACTTC.

The J gene is TRBJ2-7, the V gene TRBV7-6, with a tentative D call TRBD2 (5 bases). The CDR3 sequence is 14 residues long. Trimming removed 4 bases from V and 6 bases from J, with 16 bases in between. CDR1 SGHVS and CDR2 FNYEAQ come from the germline V gene. This CDR3 is CASSSSPGFSEQYF. In nucleotides, the CDR3 is TGTGCCAGCAGCTCGTCCCCGGGGTTCTCCGAGCAGTACTTC.

The V gene is TRBV5-1, the J gene TRBJ2-7; TRBD2 matches 7 bases. Germline V gene sequence: CDR1 SGHRS, CDR2 YFSETQ. CDR3 length: 14 amino acids. V dropped 2 bases and J dropped 6; count of bases not matched to a gene: 8. CDR3 coding DNA: TGCGCCAGCAGCTTCGGGACTAACGGGGGCGAGCAGTACTTC. Translating gives CASSFGTNGGEQYF.

Concerning this clone itself: The junction and the germline gene differ at one end; a read error may be behind it. The chain combines TRBV5-6 with TRBJ1-1; no reliable D call. Germline V CDR1 and CDR2: SGHDT, YYEEEE. The CDR3 sequence is 11 residues long. CDR3 sequence: CASSLNNEAFF. DNA of the CDR3: TGTGCCAGCAGCCTAAACAATGAAGCTTTCTTT.

V gene TRBV6-4 combines with J gene TRBJ2-7; a weak D match, TRBD2 (5 bases). The ends were cut back, 10 bases at V and 2 bases at J, with 18 bases in the middle. The germline gives CDR1 MRHNA, CDR2 SNTAGT. The CDR3 has 14 residues. The chain's CDR3 is CANCELRAPYEQYF. The CDR3 DNA reads as TGTGCCAACTGCGAGCTGCGGGCCCCCTACGAGCAGTACTTC.

V is TRBV7-2 and J is TRBJ2-1; TRBD2 matches at 7 bases. CDR1 and CDR2 from the germline V gene are SGHTA and FQGNSA. The CDR3 extends over 16 amino acids. After removal of 5 bases from V and 8 bases from J, the junction contained 15 bases not matched to a gene. The CDR3 reads CASSQKRDSLFYEQFF. The CDR3, as DNA: TGTGCCAGCAGCCAAAAGCGGGACTCTCTGTTTTATGAGCAGTTCTTC. The full variable domain, its missing parts supplied by reference TRBV7-2 and TRBJ2-1, is GAGVSQSPSNKVTEKGKDVELRCDPISGHTALYWYRQSLGQGLEFLIYFQGNSAPDKSGLPSDRFSAERTGGSVSTLTIQRTQQEDSAVYLCASSQKRDSLFYEQFFGPGTRLTVL.

The V and J genes are TRBV18 and TRBJ2-7; D unresolved. Trimming left V 1 base short and J 0 bases short, with 19 bases between. The CDR3 loop spans 18 amino acids. Per germline, CDR1 KGHSH and CDR2 LQKENI. The CDR3 is CASSPRATSPPSSYEQYF. The CDR3 nucleotides read TGTGCCAGCTCACCACGGGCTACTTCCCCACCCAGCTCCTACGAGCAGTACTTC.

The rearrangement links TRBV28 to TRBJ2-3; D is possibly TRBD1 (6 bases). Germline V gives CDR1 MDHEN, CDR2 SYDVKM. This CDR3 comprises 12 residues. In DNA, the CDR3 is TGTCGGACCGGGACACGACCAGATACGCAGTATTTT. This translates into CRTGTRPDTQYF.

The V call is TRBV6-6, the J call TRBJ1-5; tentative D call: TRBD1 (5 bases). The CDR3 has 16 amino acids. Germline assignment: CDR1 MNHNY and CDR2 SVGAGI (reference sequence). The V end lost 2 bases, the J end lost 4 bases, and 15 bases lay between the germline ends. The CDR3 DNA is TGTGCCAGCAGTTACACGCCGGCGGGGGAAAATCAGCCCCAGCATTTT. Its translation is CASSYTPAGENQPQHF.

This chain links TRBV6-1 with TRBJ2-3; D is ambiguous. Trimming removed 8 bases from V and 3 bases from J, with 12 bases in between. In germline, CDR1 is MNHNS, CDR2 SASEGT. CDR3 length: 13 amino acids. The CDR3 DNA is TGTGCCAGCGAGTCTAGGGTAACAGATACGCAGTATTTT. This sequence encodes CASESRVTDTQYF.

This clone has just one count. V is TRBV7-2 and J is TRBJ2-3, with D possibly matching TRBD2 (5 bases). Germline-derived CDR1 and CDR2 are SGHTA and FQGNSA. V lost 2 bases to trimming and J lost 3 bases, with 12 bases between them. The CDR3 has 15 amino acids. CDR3 in amino acids: CASSLTRARTDTQYF. As DNA, the CDR3 is TGTGCCAGCAGCTTAACTAGGGCCAGGACAGATACGCAGTATTTT.

A word on this clone: Other DNA sequences of this sample code for an identical CDR3. The chain joins TRBV30 to TRBJ2-7; no clear D gene. Trimming cost V 1 base and J 5 bases, with 6 bases left between them. Germline V gene data show CDR1 as GTSNPN and CDR2 as SVGIG (reference sequence). There are 11 residues in the CDR3. CDR3 in DNA: TGTGCCTGGAGTGCTCGGGACGAGCAGTACTTC. This sequence encodes CAWSARDEQYF.

This clone appeared a single time. The chain combines TRBV27 with TRBJ2-1; 8 bases map to TRBD1. Germline CDR1 MNHEY, CDR2 SMNVEV (reference sequence). The CDR3 length is 14 residues. Losses at the gene ends were 6 bases for V and 7 bases for J; bases not matched to a gene: 8. CDR3 DNA sequence: TGTGCCAGCAGGCCACGGACAGGGTGGAATGAGCAGTTCTTC. Its translation: CASRPRTGWNEQFF.

The V and J genes are TRBV7-2 and TRBJ2-3, with 8 positions matching TRBD2. CDR1 and CDR2 from the germline V gene are SGHTA and FQGNSA. The CDR3 contains 16 residues. Germline trimming cut 5 bases from V and 3 bases from J; bases unmatched to any gene: 10. The CDR3 region is CASSRKTAGVTDTQYF. CDR3 sequence (DNA): TGTGCCAGCAGCCGGAAGACAGCGGGAGTTACAGATACGCAGTATTTT.

This clone was seen more than once but under ten times. The chain employs TRBV7-3 and TRBJ2-5, with 8 bases that match TRBD2. V trimming: 1 base; J trimming: 5 bases; junction bases outside the gene matches: 6. Germline V gene sequence: CDR1 SGHTA, CDR2 FQGTGA. The CDR3 contains 15 residues. CDR3 sequence: CASSLNGRDSETQYF. The DNA for the CDR3 is TGTGCCAGCAGCTTAAACGGGAGGGATAGTGAGACCCAGTACTTC.

The chain joins TRBV7-8 to TRBJ2-1; D is undetermined. Germline CDR1 SGHVS, CDR2 FQNEAQ. This CDR3 is 13 amino acids long. V was clipped by 10 bases and J by 5 bases, with 15 bases between them. The CDR3 loop is CATDVGVDNEQFF. CDR3 in DNA: TGTGCCACCGACGTTGGGGTGGACAATGAGCAGTTCTTC.

This chain joins TRBV11-2 and TRBJ2-5; D uncertain. Trimming removed 5 bases from V and 1 base from J, with 14 bases in between. The CDR3 sequence is 15 residues long. Germline V gene data show CDR1 as SGHAT and CDR2 as FQNNGV. In DNA form, the CDR3 reads TGTGCCAGCAGCCTATCTTCCGGGTTCCAAGAGACCCAGTACTTC. Encoded protein: CASSLSSGFQETQYF.

The V call is TRBV25-1, the J call TRBJ2-5; D could derive from TRBD1 or TRBD2 (5 bases each). V was cut by 5 bases and J by 1 base, with 14 bases left in between. Germline lookup yields CDR1 MGHDK and CDR2 SYGVNS. The CDR3 totals 15 residues. CDR3 in amino acids: CASSKGPPGQETQYF. In nucleotides, the CDR3 is TGTGCCAGCAGTAAGGGACCGCCAGGCCAAGAGACCCAGTACTTC.

The CDR3 nucleotides read TGTGCCAGTAGTATAGATCCCGCCTCTGATGAGCAGTTCTTC. Amino acid sequence: CASSIDPASDEQFF. The chain has TRBV19 and TRBJ2-1, with unresolved D. Germline CDR1 is LNHDA and CDR2 is SQIVND (reference sequence). Trimming cost V 0 bases and J 8 bases, with 11 bases left between them. The CDR3 consists of 14 residues.

As regards this clone: At the DNA level, this CDR3 is encoded by other sequences in the same sample as well. The chain carries TRBV9 and TRBJ2-2; TRBD1 matches at 7 bases. The CDR3 length is 15 residues. The V segment lost 0 bases and the J segment 1 base; nucleotides outside the gene matches: 0. Per the germline V gene, CDR1 is SGDLS and CDR2 is YYNGEE. The CDR3 loop is CASSVGDRNTGELFF. The DNA of the CDR3 is TGTGCCAGCAGCGTAGGGGACAGGAACACCGGGGAGCTGTTTTTT.